This TCR beta chain emerged from a study of blood T cell repertoires in COVID-19 (dated by TCRdb to the early 2020s). Background on the whole study: The collaborator samples originated in the United States, Italy and Spain and spanned the acute and convalescent phases of COVID-19. Samples came from the ongoing ImmuneRACE study (first 160 participants) plus 1,254 subjects from 6 global collaborators. The repertoires were released in a freely available public database meant as a resource for research on the immune response to SARS-CoV-2. Sample metadata almost always included a de-identified subject ID, COVID-19 status, age in years and sex. The prospective study material was composed of cDNA or gDNA derived from T cells, B-cell-depleted T cells, or PBMCs. Subjects who had been exposed to COVID-19, were actively infected with it, or had recovered from it provided the deeply sampled blood TCRbeta repertoires that made up the dataset. Where available, HLA class I and class II types were obtained from metadata supplied by the sample provider rather than from assay-based typing.

At one collaborating source in Seattle, patients were enrolled during active infection and were followed longitudinally through the course of disease. Each collaborating institution followed its own protocols to collect whole blood in K2EDTA tubes. Collaborator samples were shipped for TCRbeta analysis as frozen whole blood, isolated PBMCs, or DNA extracted from either sample type. The immunoSEQ Assay, a bias-controlled multiplex PCR, was used to amplify TCRbeta CDR3 regions from genomic DNA. The published analysis was carried out like this. Within the assay, amplification of reference gene primers was used to estimate how many nucleated cells each sample contained. Sequence reads were collapsed and filtered to measure the absolute abundance of every unique TCRbeta CDR3 rearrangement. For each sample, productive Simpson clonality was calculated as the square root of Simpson's diversity index over productive rearrangements. As stored in TCRdb, this immuneACCESS dataset retains in-frame rearrangements with V and J assigned. A fraction of the clones does not appear; measured against another copy, unresolved V genes explain less than half of the discrepancy, and the remainder lacks a known reason. The DNA was the basis for D and trimming; V, J and clone size are from that table. This sample holds approximately 230,000 clones; approximately 90% were observed only once. The ten largest clones capture roughly 6.8% of the sample.

Here is what the overall study found, with its caveats: How much clinical and demographic metadata was included differed by source and by participant, and the metadata was provided uncurated.

Via the germline V gene, CDR1 is ENHRY and CDR2 SYGVKD. Here V drops 4 bases and J drops 4 bases, and the junction holds 3 bases not matched to any gene. Taken from cysteine to phenylalanine, the CDR3 has 14 residues. Of the read, only the CDR3 DNA is kept; its 42 bases are in frame from base 1. Regarding this clone: The specificity of this receptor is unknown. The input lacks base qualities; no much larger clone sits a single base away.

Recombination connected TRBV10-3 to TRBJ2-2; 7 central bases correspond to TRBD1. Sequenced sample: peripheral blood. The receptor comes from a woman aged 30 to 39 with COVID-19, enrolled during active disease. The DNA is TGTGCCATCAGTGGACAGGGTAGCACCGGGGAGCTGTTTTTT. This sequence encodes CAISGQGSTGELFF.